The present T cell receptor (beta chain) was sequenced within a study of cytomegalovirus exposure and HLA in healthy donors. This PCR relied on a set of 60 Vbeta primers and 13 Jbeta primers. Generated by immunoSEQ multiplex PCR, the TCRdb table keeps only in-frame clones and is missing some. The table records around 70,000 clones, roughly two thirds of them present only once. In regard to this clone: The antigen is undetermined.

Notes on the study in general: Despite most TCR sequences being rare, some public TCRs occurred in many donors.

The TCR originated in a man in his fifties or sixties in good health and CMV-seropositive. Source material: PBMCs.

CDR3 region: CASSLEGVRNYGYTF. The CDR3 coding sequence is TGTGCCAGCAGCTTAGAGGGGGTCAGAAACTATGGCTACACCTTC. The rearrangement joins TRBV7-9 to TRBJ1-2; a possible D gene is TRBD1 (6 bases). Germline V gene lookup returns CDR1 SEHNR and CDR2 FQNEAQ (reference sequence). This CDR3 comprises 15 residues. The ends were cut back, 1 base at V and 2 bases at J, with 11 bases in the middle.